This T cell receptor beta chain was found in a study of T-cell reconstitution after alpha-beta-depleted transplantation in children. Whole-study findings and limits: Among T cells one year after transplant, newly produced cells accounted for most counts and diversity. Some patients' high day-60 TCRbeta diversity was traced to surviving recipient T cells and thymic progenitors. Alpha-beta T cells about two months after transplant reportedly derived from several hundred expanded graft clones.

CDR1 LGHDT and CDR2 YNNKEL come from the germline V gene (reference sequence). V was clipped by 1 base and J by 6 bases; unmatched bases: 6. CDR3 length: 16 amino acids. The table lists this clonotype with a few counts. No antigen is known for it. TCRbeta library preparation incorporated unique molecular identifiers. A single record per CDR3 protein comes from TCRdb applying MiXCR to the PCR reads. The profile shows hundreds of thousands of distinct CDR3 sequences, 15% to 20% of them singletons. The rearrangement joins TRBV3-1 to TRBJ2-3; the match to TRBD1 covers 11 bases. This clonotype originated in a male patient younger than 18 who had a stem cell transplant for acute lymphoblastic leukemia, so the T cells may come from the graft donor. The sequenced sample was PBMCs, mostly from graft donor cells, obtained 360 days after TCRalphabeta/CD19-depleted stem cell transplant. The CDR3 here is CASSQGWTGGVDTQYF. CDR3 sequence (DNA): TGTGCCAGCAGCCAAGGATGGACAGGGGGCGTGGATACGCAGTATTTT.